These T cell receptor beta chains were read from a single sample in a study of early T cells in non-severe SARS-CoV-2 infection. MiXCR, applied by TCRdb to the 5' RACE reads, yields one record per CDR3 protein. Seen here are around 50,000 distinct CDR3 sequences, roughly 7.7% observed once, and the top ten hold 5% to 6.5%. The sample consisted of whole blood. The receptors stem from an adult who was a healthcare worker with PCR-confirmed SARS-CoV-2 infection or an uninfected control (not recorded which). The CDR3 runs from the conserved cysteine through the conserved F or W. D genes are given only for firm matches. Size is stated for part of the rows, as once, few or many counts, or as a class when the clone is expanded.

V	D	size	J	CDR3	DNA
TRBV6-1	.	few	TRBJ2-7	CASNRDNYEQYF	TGTGCCAGCAACCGGGACAACTACGAGCAGTACTTC
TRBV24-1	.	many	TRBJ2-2	CATNGGGGDTGELFF	TGTGCCACCAATGGAGGAGGGGGCGACACCGGGGAGCTGTTTTTT
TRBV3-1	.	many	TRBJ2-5	CASSQEGTHQETQYF	TGTGCCAGCAGCCAGGAGGGGACTCACCAAGAGACCCAGTACTTC
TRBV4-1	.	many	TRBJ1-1	CASSQKGTGWKNTEAFF	TGCGCCAGCAGCCAAAAAGGAACCGGGTGGAAGAACACTGAAGCTTTCTTT
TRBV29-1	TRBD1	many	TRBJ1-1	CSVKAGGTEAFF	TGCAGCGTTAAGGCAGGGGGCACTGAAGCTTTCTTT
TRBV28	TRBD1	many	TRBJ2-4	CASSLWGTGVVKNIQYF	TGTGCCAGCAGTTTATGGGGGACAGGGGTTGTCAAAAACATTCAGTACTTC
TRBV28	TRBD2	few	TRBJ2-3	CASSPGLAGGGADTQYF	TGTGCCAGCAGCCCTGGACTAGCGGGGGGCGGGGCAGATACGCAGTATTTT
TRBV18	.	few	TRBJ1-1	CASSPLVGTTNTEAFF	TGTGCCAGCTCACCATTGGTCGGGACCACGAACACTGAAGCTTTCTTT
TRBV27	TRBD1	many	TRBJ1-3	CASSLPLDRGDSGNTIYF	TGTGCCAGCAGTTTACCCCTAGACAGGGGCGACTCTGGAAACACCATATATTTT
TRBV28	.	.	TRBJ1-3	CASSLRGAVTAIYF	TGTGCCAGCAGTTTACGGGGGGCAGTTACCGCCATATATTTT
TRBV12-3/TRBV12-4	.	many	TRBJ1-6	CASSGHGGQGNSPLHF	TGTGCCAGCAGTGGACACGGGGGCCAGGGGAATTCACCCCTCCACTTT
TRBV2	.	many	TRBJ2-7	CASQLVGLSYEQYF	TGTGCCAGCCAATTGGTAGGGCTGTCCTACGAGCAGTACTTC
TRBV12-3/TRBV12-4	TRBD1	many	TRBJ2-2	CASQQGANTGELFF	TGTGCCAGTCAACAGGGGGCGAACACCGGGGAGCTGTTTTTT
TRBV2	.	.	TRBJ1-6	CASLRDNYNSPLHF	TGTGCCAGCCTTCGGGACAACTATAATTCACCCCTCCACTTT
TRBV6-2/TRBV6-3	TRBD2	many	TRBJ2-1	CASGTSSYNEQFF	TGTGCCAGCGGGACTAGCTCCTACAATGAGCAGTTCTTC
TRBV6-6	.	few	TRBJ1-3	CASSRSRGTIYF	TGTGCCAGCAGTCGTAGCCGTGGCACCATATATTTT
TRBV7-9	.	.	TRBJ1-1	CASRIPGGTEAFF	TGTGCCAGCAGGATCCCGGGGGGCACTGAAGCTTTCTTT
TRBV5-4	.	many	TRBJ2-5	CASSLSQIPQETQYF	TGTGCCAGCAGCTTGTCCCAAATCCCCCAAGAGACCCAGTACTTC
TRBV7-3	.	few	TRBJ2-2	CASSLTTDTGELFF	TGTGCCAGCAGCCTAACGACGGACACCGGGGAGCTGTTTTTT
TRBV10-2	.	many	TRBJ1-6	CASSESIWVGSPLHF	TGCGCCAGCAGTGAGTCGATTTGGGTTGGCTCACCCCTCCACTTT
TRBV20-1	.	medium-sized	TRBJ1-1	CSARRGGSDTEAFF	TGCAGTGCTAGGAGGGGCGGGAGTGACACTGAAGCTTTCTTT
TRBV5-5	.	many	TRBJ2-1	CASSLASSSYNEQFF	TGTGCCAGCAGCCTCGCTTCGAGCTCCTACAATGAGCAGTTCTTC
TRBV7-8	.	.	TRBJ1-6	CASSSPGRNSPLHF	TGTGCCAGCAGCTCCCCAGGGAGAAATTCACCCCTCCACTTT
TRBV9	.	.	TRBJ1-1	CASSGQMNTEAFF	TGTGCCAGTTCAGGACAGATGAACACTGAAGCTTTCTTT
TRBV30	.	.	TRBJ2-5	CAWSVRNVETQYF	TGTGCCTGGAGTGTACGCAACGTTGAGACCCAGTACTTC
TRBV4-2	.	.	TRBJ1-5	CASSQDAGGGNQPQHF	TGTGCCAGCAGCCAAGATGCGGGGGGAGGGAATCAGCCCCAGCATTTT
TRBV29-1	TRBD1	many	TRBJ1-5	CSAQTGGGGAQHF	TGCAGCGCCCAGACAGGGGGCGGAGGGGCCCAGCATTTT
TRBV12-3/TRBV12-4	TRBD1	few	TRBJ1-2	CASRGTGVRNGYTF	TGTGCCAGCAGGGGGACAGGGGTTAGGAATGGCTACACCTTC
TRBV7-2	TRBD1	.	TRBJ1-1	CTSSTRQGPNTEAFF	TGTACCAGCAGCACCCGACAGGGACCGAACACTGAAGCTTTCTTT
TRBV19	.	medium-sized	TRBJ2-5	CASNQGGGAETQYF	TGTGCCAGTAACCAAGGGGGAGGAGCGGAGACCCAGTACTTC
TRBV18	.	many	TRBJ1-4	CASSPPERTEKLFF	TGTGCCAGCTCACCACCGGAGAGAACTGAAAAACTGTTTTTT
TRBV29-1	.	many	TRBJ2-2	CSVDRDTSPGELFF	TGCAGCGTTGACCGGGACACCTCCCCCGGGGAGCTGTTTTTT
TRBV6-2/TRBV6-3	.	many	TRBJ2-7	CASSSGHVIYEQYF	TGTGCCAGCAGTTCGGGACATGTAATATACGAGCAGTACTTC
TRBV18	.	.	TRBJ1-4	CASSPRGGEKLFF	TGTGCCAGCTCACCCAGGGGAGGCGAAAAACTGTTTTTT
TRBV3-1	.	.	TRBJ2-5	CASSTWGEETQYF	TGTGCCAGCAGCACCTGGGGCGAAGAGACCCAGTACTTC
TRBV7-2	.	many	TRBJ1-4	CASGRGRNEKLFF	TGTGCCAGCGGTCGGGGAAGGAATGAAAAACTGTTTTTT
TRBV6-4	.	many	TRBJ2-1	CASSPRTDSSYNEQFF	TGTGCCAGCAGTCCCAGGACCGATAGCTCCTACAATGAGCAGTTCTTC
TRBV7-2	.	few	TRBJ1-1	CASSLRWSGTEAFF	TGTGCCAGCAGCTTAAGGTGGAGCGGGACTGAAGCTTTCTTT
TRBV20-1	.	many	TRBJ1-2	CSAREPGTSYGYTF	TGCAGTGCTAGGGAGCCCGGGACAAGCTATGGCTACACCTTC
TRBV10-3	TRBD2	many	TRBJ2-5	CAISEAGGNKETQYF	TGTGCCATCAGTGAGGCGGGGGGAAATAAAGAGACCCAGTACTTC
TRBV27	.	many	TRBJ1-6	CASSLSPFNSPLHF	TGTGCCAGCAGTTTATCCCCCTTTAATTCACCCCTCCACTTT
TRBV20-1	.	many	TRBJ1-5	CSASPGEGVQPQHF	TGCAGTGCTAGCCCAGGGGAAGGGGTTCAGCCCCAGCATTTT
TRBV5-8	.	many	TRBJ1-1	CASSPLVTPNTEAFF	TGTGCCAGCAGCCCCTTGGTCACGCCGAACACTGAAGCTTTCTTT
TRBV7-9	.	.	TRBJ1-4	CASSPAGFANEKLFF	TGTGCCAGCAGTCCCGCGGGATTTGCTAATGAAAAACTGTTTTTT
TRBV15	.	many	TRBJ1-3	CATSRERGVGNTIYF	TGTGCCACCAGCAGGGAGAGAGGGGTTGGAAACACCATATATTTT